One TCR beta chain is described in this entry. This sample is part of a study of blood T cell repertoires in COVID-19. Study overall: There were acute and convalescent COVID-19 samples, and they came from the United States, Italy and Spain.

The method was immunoSEQ multiplex PCR; TCRdb's version includes in-frame clones alone and lacks a portion of them. Here the sample spans 200,000 or so clones, about 88% being singletons. Germline V gene lookup returns CDR1 SGHVS and CDR2 FNYEAQ. The V and J ends lost 4 bases and 4 bases respectively, with 7 bases between them. The CDR3 runs to 12 residues. Sequencing was performed on peripheral blood. The V gene is TRBV7-6, the J gene TRBJ1-2; D call uncertain. This sequence originates from a woman aged 60-75 years with acute or convalescent COVID-19. The CDR3 loop is CASSSGLYGYTF. The DNA for the CDR3 is TGTGCCAGCAGCTCAGGACTCTATGGCTACACCTTC.